A single sample is the source of the 23 T cell receptor beta chains below, sequenced in a study of T cells in Graves' hyperthyroidism and ophthalmopathy. Using RNA transcripts as the source, TCR beta CDR3 regions were amplified. HTBI primers were used for first-round RT-PCR of the TCR CDR3. One entry per CDR3 protein, called by TCRdb with MiXCR from the multiplex PCR reads. The sample comprises almost 600,000 distinct CDR3 sequences, approximately 13% of which are singletons, and about 5.8% rests with the top ten. Source material: blood. The source is a young woman with Graves' hyperthyroidism that later progressed to Graves' ophthalmopathy.

The rearrangement uses TRBV6-1 and TRBJ1-4; tentative D call: TRBD1 (6 bases). The length of the CDR3 is 16 residues. V lost 7 bases and J lost 8, with 23 bases in between. Germline V gene lookup returns CDR1 MNHNS and CDR2 SASEGT. This chain's CDR3 is CASTQKLQGPGEKLFF. CDR3 bases: TGTGCCAGCACCCAAAAACTACAGGGCCCCGGGGAAAAACTGTTTTTT.

This clonotype was recorded many times. This chain uses TRBV27 with TRBJ2-3; no reliable D call. The CDR3 contains 14 residues. V lost 6 bases, J lost 1 base, and 11 bases lay in between. Germline CDR1 reads MNHEY; CDR2 reads SMNVEV (reference sequence). CDR3 coding DNA: TGTGCCAGCAGGCGAGTCGGTGGCACAGATACGCAGTATTTT. Translating gives CASRRVGGTDTQYF.

The V gene is TRBV19, the J gene TRBJ2-7; D perhaps matches TRBD1 (6 bases). Germline V gene sequence: CDR1 LNHDA, CDR2 SQIVND (reference sequence). The V and J ends lost 6 bases and 6 bases respectively, with 15 bases between them. The CDR3 runs 13 residues. This CDR3 reads CASRGQGFGEQYF. The CDR3 DNA follows: TGTGCCAGTAGGGGGCAGGGGTTTGGCGAGCAGTACTTC. The whole variable domain, filled in from reference TRBV19 and TRBJ2-7, reads DGGITQSPKYLFRKEGQNVTLSCEQNLNHDAMYWYRQDPGQGLRLIYYSQIVNDFQKGDIAEGYSVSREKKESFPLTVTSAQKNPTAFYLCASRGQGFGEQYFGPGTRLTVT.

This clonotype was detected ten times or more. This chain connects TRBV28 to TRBJ1-2, with D perhaps matching TRBD1 (6 bases). Germline CDR1 MDHEN, CDR2 SYDVKM. The CDR3 has 13 amino acids. Trimming removed 7 bases at V and 1 base at J, with 10 bases between. CDR3 sequence (DNA): TGTGCCAGCACCATACAGGGTAACTATGGCTACACCTTC. Protein product: CASTIQGNYGYTF.

This clonotype was counted a few times. The chain is built from TRBV7-9 and TRBJ2-1, with 7 bases aligning to TRBD2. The V segment lost 3 bases and the J segment 8 bases; nucleotides outside the gene matches: 13. The CDR3 contains 16 residues. Germline V gene lookup returns CDR1 SEHNR and CDR2 FQNEAQ (reference sequence). CDR3: CASSLIIGGGKDEQFF. As DNA, the CDR3 is TGTGCCAGCAGCTTGATTATTGGGGGAGGGAAGGATGAGCAGTTCTTC.

V usage is TRBV19 and J usage is TRBJ2-1, with D maybe TRBD2 (6 bases). This CDR3 is 13 amino acids long. Trimming removed 9 bases at V and 4 bases at J, with 13 bases between. From germline, CDR1 is LNHDA and CDR2 SQIVND (reference sequence). CDR3 sequence: CASVSGLYNEQFF. The CDR3 coding sequence is TGTGCCAGCGTTTCGGGACTTTACAATGAGCAGTTCTTC.

The V call is TRBV5-1, the J call TRBJ2-5; 11 nucleotides agree with TRBD2. The CDR3 length is 16 residues. Looked up from germline, CDR1 is SGHRS and CDR2 is YFSETQ. The junction had 7 bases not matched to a gene; V was cut back by 1 base and J by 5 bases. In nucleotides, the CDR3 is TGCGCCAGCAGCTTGCGGCGACTAGCGGGACATGAGACCCAGTACTTC. The encoded protein is CASSLRRLAGHETQYF.

The chain is built from TRBV6-1 and TRBJ2-5; D ambiguous. CDR3 length: 12 residues. Between the trimmed V and J ends, which lost 2 bases and 7 bases, there was a span of 8 bases. Per the germline V gene, CDR1 is MNHNS and CDR2 is SASEGT. CDR3 sequence (DNA): TGTGCCAGCAGTGAAAACAAAGGGACCCAGTACTTC. Translated, it gives CASSENKGTQYF.

This clonotype was found a few times. The rearrangement uses TRBV3-1 and TRBJ2-7; 14 nucleotides match TRBD2. Germline assignment: CDR1 LGHDT and CDR2 YNNKEL (reference sequence). V shed 4 bases and J 6 bases; nucleotides not matched to a gene: 8. CDR3 length: 16 amino acids. In nucleotides, the CDR3 is TGTGCCAGCAGCCCGGGGGGACTAGCGGGAGAGACCGAGCAGTACTTC. This sequence encodes CASSPGGLAGETEQYF.

This clonotype was counted only a few times. The rearrangement uses TRBV25-1 and TRBJ2-2, with D hard to call. Deletions cut 3 bases from V and 6 bases from J, with 14 bases between. The V gene's germline CDR1 is MGHDK and CDR2 SYGVNS. The CDR3 extends over 15 amino acids. The CDR3: CASSEQWGLPGELFF. CDR3 nucleotides: TGTGCCAGCAGTGAGCAGTGGGGTCTGCCCGGGGAGCTGTTTTTT.

This clonotype was seen many times. The chain combines TRBV6-2 or TRBV6-3 with TRBJ2-3; perhaps TRBD2 as D (5 bases). Trimming took 0 bases from V and 0 from J, leaving 13 bases between them. Germline V gene data show CDR1 as MNHEY and CDR2 as SVGEGT. CDR3 length equals 17 residues. Here the CDR3 reads CASSYSTLAASTDTQYF. CDR3 nucleotide sequence: TGTGCCAGCAGTTACTCGACCCTAGCTGCTAGCACAGATACGCAGTATTTT.

This clonotype was observed a few times. The chain is built from TRBV7-9 and TRBJ2-7; either TRBD1 or TRBD2 may fit D (5 bases each). The CDR3 extends over 14 amino acids. Germline V gene data show CDR1 as SEHNR and CDR2 as FQNEAQ (reference sequence). V was shortened by 3 bases and J by 2 bases, with 11 bases between the two germline ends. The CDR3 sequence: CASSFGGETYEQYF. The CDR3 DNA reads as TGTGCCAGCAGCTTTGGGGGAGAGACCTACGAGCAGTACTTC.

To note about this clonotype: Given a much more abundant clone one base away, this may be a read error. The chain recombines TRBV28 with TRBJ1-2; 7 bases line up with TRBD1. This CDR3 is built from 14 residues. The V gene end was trimmed by 0 bases and the J gene end by 6 bases; junction bases not matched to a gene: 4. CDR1 and CDR2 (germline): MDHEN, SYDVKM. The chain's CDR3 is CASSLWTGSDGYTF. The DNA of the CDR3 is TGTGCCAGCAGTTTATGGACAGGGTCGGATGGCTACACCTTC.

The table lists this clonotype with many counts. This chain joins TRBV12-3 or TRBV12-4 and TRBJ2-2; D remains ambiguous. The CDR3 extends over 14 amino acids. V was pared by 2 bases and J by 2 bases, with 6 bases between. CDR3 nucleotides: TGTGCCAGCAGTTTATACCGAAACACCGGGGAGCTGTTTTTT. The encoded protein is CASSLYRNTGELFF.

The V gene is TRBV12-3 or TRBV12-4, the J gene TRBJ2-1; D is uncertain. CDR3 length: 13 amino acids. Trimming pared 2 bases from V and 13 bases from J, leaving 15 bases between. The chain's CDR3 is CASSLQVAVDQFF. In DNA, the CDR3 is TGTGCCAGCAGTTTACAGGTAGCAGTCGATCAGTTCTTC.

The chain is built from TRBV7-9 and TRBJ2-3; D is perhaps TRBD1 or TRBD2 (5 bases each). Between the trimmed V and J ends, which lost 5 bases and 6 bases, there was a span of 21 bases. CDR3 length: 16 residues. Germline loops: CDR1 SEHNR, CDR2 FQNEAQ (reference sequence). The CDR3 loop reads CASSPPGTDPGDTQYF. The CDR3 nucleotides are TGTGCCAGCAGCCCTCCCGGGACGGACCCTGGTGATACGCAGTATTTT. Combining the CDR3 with reference TRBV7-9 and TRBJ2-3 gives the whole variable domain DTGVSQNPRHKITKRGQNVTFRCDPISEHNRLYWYRQTLGQGPEFLTYFQNEAQLEKSRLLSDRFSAERPKGSFSTLEIQRTEQGDSAMYLCASSPPGTDPGDTQYFGPGTRLTVL.

The chain has TRBV10-3 and TRBJ2-5; TRBD1 matches at 9 bases. CDR3 length: 16 residues. J was trimmed by 5 bases and V by 7 bases; bases with no gene match: 14. From germline, CDR1 is ENHRY and CDR2 SYGVKD. The CDR3 here is CAIKPRTGEGEETQYF. CDR3 sequence (DNA): TGTGCCATCAAGCCCCGGACAGGGGAGGGTGAGGAGACCCAGTACTTC.

This clonotype was seen repeatedly, ten times or more. The genes are TRBV2 and TRBJ2-7, with D possibly TRBD2 on 5 matching bases. CDR3 size: 13 residues. The V and J ends lost 4 bases and 7 bases respectively, with 14 bases between them. Germline-derived CDR1 and CDR2 are SNHLY and FYNNEI. The CDR3 sequence is CASSALGRGEQYF. CDR3 nucleotide sequence: TGTGCCAGCAGTGCCCTCGGCCGAGGGGAGCAGTACTTC.

Ten or more counts support this clonotype. This chain joins TRBV19 and TRBJ2-2, with D uncertain. Trimming pared 5 bases from V and 2 bases from J, leaving 6 bases between. Germline-derived CDR1 and CDR2 are LNHDA and SQIVND (reference sequence). CDR3 length: 13 residues. As DNA, the CDR3 is TGTGCCAGTAGTGTCGCAAACACCGGGGAGCTGTTTTTT. Translated: CASSVANTGELFF. Supplemented by reference TRBV19 and TRBJ2-2, the full variable domain reads DGGITQSPKYLFRKEGQNVTLSCEQNLNHDAMYWYRQDPGQGLRLIYYSQIVNDFQKGDIAEGYSVSREKKESFPLTVTSAQKNPTAFYLCASSVANTGELFFGEGSRLTVL.

V is TRBV7-9 and J is TRBJ1-1, with D unresolved. V was clipped by 6 bases and J by 4 bases, with 15 bases between them. Germline-derived CDR1 and CDR2 are SEHNR and FQNEAQ (reference sequence). CDR3 length equals 14 residues. CDR3 in amino acids: CASSYRGSATEAFF. The DNA for the CDR3 is TGTGCCAGCAGTTATCGGGGATCGGCCACTGAAGCTTTCTTT.

Many counts were recorded for this clonotype. This sequence joins TRBV19 and TRBJ2-1; TRBD2 aligns across 9 bases. Germline V CDR1 and CDR2: LNHDA, SQIVND (reference sequence). The CDR3 runs 16 residues. V lost 6 bases and J lost 2; bases outside the gene matches: 8. The CDR3 nucleotides are TGTGCCAGTAGAAAGAGGAGCGGGGGGACCTACAATGAGCAGTTCTTC. Protein: CASRKRSGGTYNEQFF.

Only a few counts were recorded for this clonotype. The V and J genes are TRBV6-2 or TRBV6-3 and TRBJ2-7; D unclear. V was pared by 0 bases and J by 3 bases, with 12 bases between. Germline V CDR1 and CDR2: MNHEY, SVGEGT. The CDR3 is 15 residues long. As DNA, the CDR3 is TGTGCCAGCAGTTACTCGAAAAGGGTCGGCTACGAGCAGTACTTC. Residues: CASSYSKRVGYEQYF.

In its sample, this clonotype was seen many times. This chain links TRBV10-3 with TRBJ2-2; D is perhaps TRBD2 (6 bases). V shed 10 bases and J shed 0 bases, with 15 bases lying between them. The CDR3 runs 15 residues. The germline gives CDR1 ENHRY, CDR2 SYGVKD. The CDR3, as DNA: TGTGCCACTACGAGGACTACGTCGAACACCGGGGAGCTGTTTTTT. Its protein is CATTRTTSNTGELFF.